This T cell receptor beta chain was profiled in a study of naive CD8 T cells in extremely preterm neonates (dated by TCRdb to about 2017). In terms of the full investigation: The age range of the adult participants is stated as 25-50 years in the abstract but as 20-50 years in the methods. The study compared the TCRbeta CDR3 repertoires of sorted naive CD8+ T cells among four age groups: extremely preterm neonates, term neonates, young children and adults. The paper's findings and limits, for the study overall: Prospective longitudinal studies of preterm and term neonates were called for by the authors so that T cell development could be tracked within individuals. Significantly lower iChao1 richness than in all other age groups (p < 0.05) and an even clone distribution were observed in preterm neonates, indicating a less rich repertoire. The authors noted a small sample size and variable productive template counts among preterm samples as limitations. Compared with the older groups, preterm CDR3s were shorter and closer to germline, carrying fewer N additions and showing less junctional trimming. A higher proportion of shared CDR3 nucleotide sequences was found in preterm neonates (about 2.5%) than in term neonates (0.4%), young children (0.03%) and adults (around 0.01%).

As regards this clone: Its cognate antigen has yet to be identified. No qualities accompany the bases; no much larger clone lies one base away.

TCRbeta CDR3 regions were amplified from genomic DNA by a two-step, bias-controlled multiplex PCR. The multiplex PCR used primers specific for every TRBV and TRBJ gene segment. The immunoSEQ Assay was used to generate TCRbeta repertoire data. The authors' pipeline ran thus. To merge closely related sequences, reads went through filtering and clustering using a relative-frequency ratio and a modified nearest-neighbor algorithm. V, D and J gene assignments for CDR3 sequences followed IMGT annotation. Template counts were normalized for PCR amplification bias and quantified against synthetic TCR CDR3 analog sequences. Only unique productive sequences, defined as in-frame CDR3 sequences without stop codons, were included in the analyses. The immunoSEQ Analyzer software was used to compute clonality, defined as 1 minus Pielou's evenness, and iChao1 richness. Statistical testing was performed in JMP, using Student's t-test or a non-parametric test depending on Shapiro-Wilk normality results. TCRdb took this table from immuneACCESS and kept in-frame rearrangements with V and J called. Such tables lack part of the clones; where checked against another copy, unresolved V genes explain under half of the gap, and the rest is unexplained. That table gives V, J and clone size, and the DNA gave D and trimming. The sample yields over 5,000 clones; around 97% were counted once. Jointly, the top ten make up roughly 9.2% of the sample.

The V end gives up 0 bases and the J end 4 bases, leaving 8 bases in the junction not matched to a gene. From the germline V gene, CDR1 is SGDLS and CDR2 is YYNGEE. Reading from cysteine to phenylalanine, the CDR3 counts 16 amino acids. Solely the CDR3 DNA is kept, with 48 bases framed from the first base. Peripheral blood was donated by five healthy children aged roughly 15-56 months who were having elective routine surgery, plus five healthy nonsmoking adults. The adult controls were healthy nonsmokers aged roughly 18-50 years, with a median age of approximately 40 years. A FACSAria III cell sorter was used to sort live, Annexin V-negative naive CD8+ T cells (CD3+CD8+CD45RA+CCR7+). Each sample yielded roughly 19,000 to 110,000 sorted naive CD8+ T cells. Mononuclear cells were isolated from diluted blood by Ficoll-Paque density gradient centrifugation. Before sorting, mononuclear cells were cryopreserved in around 10% DMSO with around 90% FBS and kept in long-term storage at -150 degrees C. Annexin V and antibodies against CD3, CD8, CCR7 and CD45RA were used to stain the thawed cells. The DNeasy Blood and Tissue Kit was used to extract genomic DNA from snap-frozen pellets of sorted cells.

The sequence links TRBV9 to TRBJ2-3, with 7 middle bases fitting TRBD2. The source of this sequence is a human donor in good health. The specimen sequenced was naive CD8+ T cells from blood. The CDR3 reads as follows: CASSVDGGRGSDTQYF. The nucleotide sequence is given as TGTGCCAGCAGCGTAGACGGGGGGAGGGGCTCAGATACGCAGTATTTT.